Following are 16 T cell receptor beta chains from one sample sequenced in a study of blood T cell repertoires in COVID-19. Clones were sequenced by immunoSEQ multiplex PCR, and TCRdb holds only the in-frame ones, with some missing. The repertoire holds 200,000 to 250,000 clones, with 83% as singletons. The sample comprised PBMCs or T cells enriched from blood (not recorded which). These receptor sequences come from a woman aged 40 to 50 who had been exposed to COVID-19.

This chain uses TRBV7-6 with TRBJ2-7; 12 bases fit TRBD2. In germline, CDR1 is SGHVS, CDR2 FNYEAQ. The CDR3 loop spans 16 amino acids. Losses at the gene ends were 5 bases for V and 5 bases for J; bases not matched to a gene: 10. CDR3 amino acids: CASSPSTSGGSDEQYF. CDR3 nucleotides: TGTGCCAGCAGCCCGTCGACTAGCGGGGGATCTGACGAGCAGTACTTC.

The rearrangement uses TRBV4-2 and TRBJ2-1; 14 bases match TRBD2. CDR1 is LGHNA and CDR2 is YNFKEQ in the germline V gene. The CDR3 length is 16 residues. V trimming: 4 bases; J trimming: 4 bases; junction bases outside the gene matches: 3. As DNA, the CDR3 is TGTGCCAGCAGCCGACTAGCGGGGGGGCGATACAATGAGCAGTTCTTC. Translation: CASSRLAGGRYNEQFF.

The chain couples TRBV19 to TRBJ2-1; 9 bases match TRBD2. V was clipped by 1 base and J by 12 bases; unmatched bases: 10. The germline V gene has CDR1 LNHDA and CDR2 SQIVND (reference sequence). The CDR3 extends over 15 amino acids. The CDR3 bases are TGTGCCAGTAGTATAGCCAGGGGCGGGGGGGCGAGGCAGTTCTTC. Translating it yields CASSIARGGGARQFF.

The CDR3 nucleotides read TGTGCCAGCAGCTGGGACAATGAAGCTTTCTTT. It translates to CASSWDNEAFF. The chain has TRBV5-6 and TRBJ1-1; D perhaps matches TRBD1 (6 bases). Trimming cost V 3 bases and J 7 bases, with 7 bases left between them. Germline CDR1 is SGHDT and CDR2 is YYEEEE. The CDR3 has 11 residues. The full variable domain, completed using reference TRBV5-6 and TRBJ1-1, is DAGVTQSPTHLIKTRGQQVTLRCSPKSGHDTVSWYQQALGQGPQFIFQYYEEEERQRGNFPDRFSGHQFPNYSSELNVNALLLGDSALYLCASSWDNEAFFGQGTRLTVV.

The chain couples TRBV30 to TRBJ2-5; possibly TRBD2 for D (5 bases). From germline, CDR1 is GTSNPN and CDR2 SVGIG (reference sequence). The CDR3 totals 14 residues. Trimming removed 2 bases at V and 1 base at J, with 11 bases between. CDR3 protein: CAWSSGRVQETQYF. The CDR3 nucleotides read TGTGCCTGGAGTTCCGGGCGGGTCCAAGAGACCCAGTACTTC.

The CDR3 DNA sequence: TGTGCCAGCAGCACGAACGCGGGGGGGCTCGGTGAGCAGTTCTTC. Protein sequence: CASSTNAGGLGEQFF. The J gene is TRBJ2-1, the V gene TRBV11-2, with 9 bases matching TRBD2. Germline CDR1 and CDR2: SGHAT and FQNNGV. J lost 9 bases, V lost 5 bases, and 11 bases had no gene match. CDR3 size: 15 residues. The complete variable domain, with remaining parts taken from reference TRBV11-2 and TRBJ2-1, reads EAGVAQSPRYKIIEKRQSVAFWCNPISGHATLYWYQQILGQGPKLLIQFQNNGVVDDSQLPKDRFSAERLKGVDSTLKIQPAKLEDSAVYLCASSTNAGGLGEQFFGPGTRLTVL.

The V call is TRBV9, the J call TRBJ1-3; D not certain. The CDR3 contains 16 residues. V was cut by 1 base and J by 1 base, with 12 bases left in between. Germline V gene lookup returns CDR1 SGDLS and CDR2 YYNGEE. This CDR3 reads CASSVRGDQSGNTIYF. In DNA form, the CDR3 reads TGTGCCAGCAGCGTACGGGGAGACCAATCTGGAAACACCATATATTTT.

V gene TRBV29-1 combines with J gene TRBJ1-2; D possibly corresponds to TRBD1 (6 bases). The CDR3 has 12 residues. The germline gives CDR1 SQVTM, CDR2 ANQGSEA. The V gene lost 3 bases and the J gene lost 2 bases, with 7 bases spanning the gap. CDR3 region: CSVDRGNYGYTF. The CDR3 DNA follows: TGCAGCGTTGACAGGGGAAACTATGGCTACACCTTC.

The chain uses TRBV6-2 or TRBV6-3 and TRBJ2-7; D possibly corresponds to TRBD1 (5 bases). Trimming pared 1 base from V and 0 bases from J, leaving 10 bases between. This CDR3 comprises 15 residues. Per the germline V gene, CDR1 is MNHEY and CDR2 is SVGEGT. The CDR3 loop reads CASSYLGEASYEQYF. The DNA for the CDR3 is TGTGCCAGCAGTTACTTAGGGGAAGCCTCCTACGAGCAGTACTTC.

The chain uses TRBV7-2 and TRBJ2-6; D not resolved. Germline V gives CDR1 SGHTA, CDR2 FQGNSA. The CDR3 totals 15 residues. Trimming pared 1 base from V and 0 bases from J, leaving 4 bases between. The DNA of the CDR3 is TGTGCCAGCAGCTTAGACATCTCTGGGGCCAACGTCCTGACTTTC. Its protein product is CASSLDISGANVLTF.

This chain connects TRBV4-1 to TRBJ2-1; 8 bases line up with TRBD2. This CDR3 spans 17 amino acids. Germline-derived CDR1 and CDR2 are MGHRA and YSYEKL. J lost 9 bases, V lost 4 bases, and 17 bases had no gene match. As DNA, the CDR3 is TGCGCCAGCAGCCGGAACAACCCGGGGGGGCTCTTTGGTGAGCAGTTCTTC. It codes for CASSRNNPGGLFGEQFF.

Only a few counts were recorded for this clone. The V call is TRBV10-3, the J call TRBJ2-2, with 9 nucleotides matching TRBD1. The CDR3 runs 16 residues. In germline, CDR1 is ENHRY, CDR2 SYGVKD. The trim removed 6 bases at V and 0 bases at J, leaving 5 bases unmatched. The CDR3 DNA reads TGTGCCATCAGCCGGGACAGGGCACCGAACACCGGGGAGCTGTTTTTT. It yields the protein CAISRDRAPNTGELFF.

The V call is TRBV4-2, the J call TRBJ2-2; 11 nucleotides line up with TRBD2. V lost 2 bases to trimming and J lost 4 bases; unmatched junction nucleotides: 3. Germline CDR1 LGHNA, CDR2 YNFKEQ. CDR3 size: 16 residues. The CDR3 DNA reads as TGTGCCAGCAGCCAATTTAGCGGGGGGGGCACCGGGGAGCTGTTTTTT. Translating it yields CASSQFSGGGTGELFF.

The chain has TRBV7-2 and TRBJ1-1; D call uncertain. The ends were cut back, 1 base at V and 3 bases at J, with 12 bases in the middle. The CDR3 length is 15 residues. CDR1 SGHTA and CDR2 FQGNSA come from the germline V gene. CDR3 amino acids: CASSLGLLGDTEAFF. CDR3 sequence (DNA): TGTGCCAGCAGCTTAGGCCTACTGGGAGACACTGAAGCTTTCTTT.

This clone was picked up one time. The chain employs TRBV6-5 and TRBJ1-2, with 7 bases that match TRBD1. The CDR3 is 13 amino acids. Germline assignment: CDR1 MNHEY and CDR2 SVGAGI. With V trimmed by 5 bases and J by 6 bases, 6 bases remained unmatched. The DNA for the CDR3 is TGTGCCAGCAGTCTCGGACAGGAGAATGGCTACACCTTC. Encoded protein: CASSLGQENGYTF.

In nucleotides, the CDR3 is TGTGCCAGCACCTCGGGACAGAACACTGAAGCTTTCTTT. Translation gives CASTSGQNTEAFF. The V gene is TRBV28, the J gene TRBJ1-1; D is perhaps TRBD1 (6 bases). The length of the CDR3 is 13 residues. Per germline, CDR1 MDHEN and CDR2 SYDVKM. V lost 7 bases, J lost 1 base, and 10 bases lay in between.